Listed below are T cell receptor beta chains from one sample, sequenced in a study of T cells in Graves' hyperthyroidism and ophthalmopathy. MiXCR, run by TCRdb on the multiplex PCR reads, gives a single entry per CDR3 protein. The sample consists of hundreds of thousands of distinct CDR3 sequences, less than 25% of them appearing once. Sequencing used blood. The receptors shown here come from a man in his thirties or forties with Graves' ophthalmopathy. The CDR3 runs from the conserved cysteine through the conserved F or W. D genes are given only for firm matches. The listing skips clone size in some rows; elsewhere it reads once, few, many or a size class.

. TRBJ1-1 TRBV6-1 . CASSRTGRTNEAFF TGTGCCAGCAGTCGTACCGGGAGGACAAATGAAGCTTTCTTT
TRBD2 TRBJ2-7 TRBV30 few CAWKLAGQPYEQYF TGTGCCTGGAAACTAGCGGGACAACCCTACGAGCAGTACTTC
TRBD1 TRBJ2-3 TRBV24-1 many CATSDKDRANTDTQYF TGTGCCACCAGTGACAAGGACAGGGCGAACACAGATACGCAGTATTTT
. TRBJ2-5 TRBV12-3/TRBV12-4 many CASTPGETQYF TGTGCCAGCACCCCAGGGGAGACCCAGTACTTC
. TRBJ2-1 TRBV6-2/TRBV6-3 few CASSGNAGAVSYNEQFF TGTGCCAGCAGCGGTAATGCGGGTGCCGTCTCCTACAATGAGCAGTTCTTC
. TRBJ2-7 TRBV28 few CASSLADNFYEQYF TGTGCCAGCAGTTTAGCGGATAATTTCTACGAGCAGTACTTC
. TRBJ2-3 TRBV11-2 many CASSALERTGTDTQYF TGTGCCAGCAGCGCCCTCGAGAGAACCGGCACAGATACGCAGTATTTT
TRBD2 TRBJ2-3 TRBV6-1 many CASRKGLAGADTQYF TGTGCCAGCAGGAAGGGACTAGCGGGAGCAGATACGCAGTATTTT
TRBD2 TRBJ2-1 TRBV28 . CASSLSVGLAGRTYNEQFF TGTGCCAGCAGTTTATCCGTCGGACTAGCGGGACGTACCTACAATGAGCAGTTCTTC
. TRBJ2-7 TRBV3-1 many CASSPSTGAGEQYF TGTGCCAGCAGCCCGTCCACCGGGGCGGGAGAGCAGTACTTC
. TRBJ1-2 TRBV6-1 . CASSEPGRNYGYTF TGTGCCAGCAGTGAACCGGGGAGGAACTATGGCTACACCTTC
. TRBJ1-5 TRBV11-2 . CASSPRWGGDSNQPQHF TGTGCCAGCAGCCCTCGGTGGGGGGGTGATAGCAATCAGCCCCAGCATTTT
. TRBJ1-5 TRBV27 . CASSLRGRVGQPQHF TGTGCCAGCAGTTTGAGGGGGAGGGTCGGTCAGCCCCAGCATTTT
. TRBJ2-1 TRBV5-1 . CASGLWVVGEVYNEQFF TGCGCCAGCGGCTTGTGGGTTGTGGGGGAGGTCTACAATGAGCAGTTCTTC
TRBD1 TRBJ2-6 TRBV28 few CASIPTGTVGSGANVLTF TGTGCCAGCATCCCCACCGGGACAGTCGGCTCTGGGGCCAACGTCCTGACTTTC
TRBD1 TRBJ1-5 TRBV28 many CASSPGGPNQPQHF TGTGCCAGCAGCCCAGGGGGTCCTAATCAGCCCCAGCATTTT
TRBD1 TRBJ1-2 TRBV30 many CAWRVESTGANYGYTF TGTGCCTGGAGAGTGGAATCAACAGGGGCTAACTATGGCTACACCTTC
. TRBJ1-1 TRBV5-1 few CASSFGAGTKGTEAFF TGCGCCAGCAGCTTTGGGGCAGGGACAAAAGGGACTGAAGCTTTCTTT